The 18 T cell receptor beta chains below were found in one sample sequenced in a study of OX40 agonist ivuxolimab in advanced cancers. Only in-frame clones appear in the TCRdb table, and some are missing; sequencing was by immunoSEQ multiplex PCR. The sample consists of some 94,000 clones, around 96% of them appearing once. Sequencing used CD4+ or CD8+ T cells sorted from blood, obtained in a trial of the OX40 agonist ivuxolimab. The receptors here all came from an adult with an advanced solid tumor such as melanoma, head and neck, liver or kidney cancer.

The V gene is TRBV10-3, the J gene TRBJ2-1; D gene ambiguous. Looked up from germline, CDR1 is ENHRY and CDR2 is SYGVKD. V was clipped by 2 bases and J by 9 bases, with 8 bases between them. The CDR3 has 12 residues. The CDR3 sequence is CAISEDPLEQFF. In nucleotides, the CDR3 is TGTGCCATCAGTGAGGACCCCCTTGAGCAGTTCTTC.

The chain links TRBV7-9 to TRBJ2-5; 8 positions agree with TRBD2. With V trimmed by 2 bases and J by 2 bases, 13 bases remained unmatched. This CDR3 spans 18 amino acids. Looked up from germline, CDR1 is SEHNR and CDR2 is FQNEAQ (reference sequence). This CDR3 reads CASSLTIGGVTRQETQYF. The CDR3 nucleotides read TGTGCCAGCAGCTTAACTATCGGGGGGGTAACTAGGCAAGAGACCCAGTACTTC. The whole variable domain, remainder taken from reference TRBV7-9 and TRBJ2-5, is DTGVSQNPRHKITKRGQNVTFRCDPISEHNRLYWYRQTLGQGPEFLTYFQNEAQLEKSRLLSDRFSAERPKGSFSTLEIQRTEQGDSAMYLCASSLTIGGVTRQETQYFGPGTRLLVL.

The V and J genes are TRBV5-1 and TRBJ2-1, with 9 nucleotides matching TRBD2. Germline V CDR1 and CDR2: SGHRS, YFSETQ. V shed 5 bases and J 0 bases; nucleotides not matched to a gene: 12. The CDR3 is made up of 18 amino acids. In DNA, the CDR3 is TGCGCCAGCAGTCAAGAGAGGGCTAGCGGGGTCTCCTACAATGAGCAGTTCTTC. This encodes CASSQERASGVSYNEQFF.

The rearrangement uses TRBV11-2 and TRBJ2-5; the D gene is possibly TRBD2 (6 bases). The germline V gene encodes CDR1 SGHAT and CDR2 FQNNGV. V was trimmed by 0 bases and J by 1 base, leaving 12 bases between them. The CDR3 has 16 residues. As DNA, the CDR3 is TGTGCCAGCAGCTTAGAACTTAGCGGCTTCCAAGAGACCCAGTACTTC. As protein: CASSLELSGFQETQYF.

This rearrangement joins TRBV5-4 to TRBJ2-7; possible D gene TRBD1, 6 bases. CDR3 length: 14 residues. V lost 0 bases to trimming and J lost 4 bases, with 11 bases between them. Per the germline V gene, CDR1 is SGHNT and CDR2 is YYREEE (reference sequence). As DNA, the CDR3 is TGTGCCAGCAGCTTGGGCGCAGGGGCGTACGAGCAGTACTTC. Its protein product is CASSLGAGAYEQYF.

CDR3 in amino acids: CASSLDPSGERETQYF. Here the CDR3 DNA reads TGTGCCAGCAGCTTAGACCCATCGGGGGAGCGAGAGACCCAGTACTTC. The chain employs TRBV7-9 and TRBJ2-5, with D possibly matching TRBD2 (6 bases). This CDR3 is built from 16 residues. The germline V gene encodes CDR1 SEHNR and CDR2 FQNEAQ (reference sequence). The V and J ends lost 1 base and 4 bases respectively, with 16 bases between them.

The genes are TRBV6-5 and TRBJ2-7; D is perhaps TRBD1 (5 bases). Per the germline V gene, CDR1 is MNHEY and CDR2 is SVGAGI. With 0 bases removed from V and 6 bases from J, the gap between germline ends came to 15 bases. The CDR3 is 15 residues long. CDR3 in DNA: TGTGCCAGCAGTTACTCAGTGTCAGGGAATAGCGAGCAGTACTTC. Translation gives CASSYSVSGNSEQYF.

This clone was found once. V and J are TRBV7-9 and TRBJ2-1; D is unresolved. Per germline, CDR1 SEHNR and CDR2 FQNEAQ (reference sequence). The CDR3 has 11 amino acids. Trimming took 1 base from V and 10 from J, leaving 5 bases between them. This chain's CDR3 is CASSLGVEQFF. CDR3 bases: TGTGCCAGCAGCTTAGGAGTCGAGCAGTTCTTC.

The rearrangement uses TRBV5-6 and TRBJ2-2; 10 bases line up with TRBD2. Losses at the gene ends were 4 bases for V and 5 bases for J; bases not matched to a gene: 11. The V gene's germline CDR1 is SGHDT and CDR2 YYEEEE. The CDR3 has 17 residues. CDR3: CASSPLLSGRETGELFF. DNA for the CDR3: TGTGCCAGCAGCCCCCTGCTAAGCGGGAGGGAGACCGGGGAGCTGTTTTTT.

The rearrangement joins TRBV27 to TRBJ2-6; 7 positions match TRBD2. From germline, CDR1 is MNHEY and CDR2 SMNVEV (reference sequence). The CDR3 sequence is 17 residues long. Trimming took 7 bases from V and 2 from J; bases not matched to a gene: 11. The CDR3 DNA sequence: TGTGCCAGCACCTTAACTAGGGGAGGGGCTGGGGCCAACGTCCTGACTTTC. Its translation: CASTLTRGGAGANVLTF.

The CDR3: CASSQYNEQFF. The CDR3 DNA reads TGTGCCAGCAGCCAGTACAATGAGCAGTTCTTC. This chain uses TRBV14 with TRBJ2-1, with D unresolved. The CDR3 totals 11 residues. Trimming left V 3 bases short and J 4 bases short, with 1 base between. Germline CDR1 reads SGHDN; CDR2 reads FVKESK.

The chain employs TRBV18 and TRBJ2-5, with D perhaps matching TRBD1 (6 bases). Germline-derived CDR1 and CDR2 are KGHSH and LQKENI. CDR3 length: 16 amino acids. V dropped 0 bases and J dropped 1 base, with 12 bases sitting between them. CDR3 amino acids: CASSPPQGPLQETQYF. In DNA, the CDR3 is TGTGCCAGCTCACCACCCCAGGGGCCACTCCAAGAGACCCAGTACTTC.

This rearrangement joins TRBV6-5 to TRBJ2-7, with 7 bases that match TRBD1. J lost 5 bases, V lost 2 bases, and 3 bases had no gene match. The CDR3 is made up of 13 amino acids. Per germline, CDR1 MNHEY and CDR2 SVGAGI. This chain's CDR3 is CASSYRQGNEQYF. The CDR3 DNA reads TGTGCCAGCAGTTACCGACAGGGAAACGAGCAGTACTTC.

V usage is TRBV5-8 and J usage is TRBJ2-7; 13 bases line up with TRBD2. The germline CDR1 and CDR2 sequences are SGHTS and YDEGEE. The length of the CDR3 is 16 residues. Trimming at V came to 5 bases and at J to 5 bases, leaving 10 bases not matched to a gene. The chain's CDR3 is CASSPIGLAGDHEQYF. The CDR3 DNA is TGTGCCAGCAGTCCTATAGGACTAGCGGGAGACCACGAGCAGTACTTC. The whole variable domain, filled in from reference TRBV5-8 and TRBJ2-7, reads EAGVTQSPTHLIKTRGQQATLRCSPISGHTSVYWYQQALGLGLQFLLWYDEGEERNRGNFPPRFSGRQFPNYSSELNVNALELEDSALYLCASSPIGLAGDHEQYFGPGTRLTVT.

The V and J genes are TRBV4-1 and TRBJ1-1; D uncertain. CDR1 MGHRA and CDR2 YSYEKL come from the germline V gene. This CDR3 is 14 amino acids long. V lost 7 bases and J 3 bases, leaving 15 bases between the germline ends. CDR3 bases: TGCGCCAGCACTTCGTTGGGAGCGGACACTGAAGCTTTCTTT. The encoded protein is CASTSLGADTEAFF.

The chain carries TRBV27 and TRBJ2-7; 11 bases line up with TRBD1. Germline CDR1 reads MNHEY; CDR2 reads SMNVEV (reference sequence). J was trimmed by 2 bases and V by 5 bases; bases with no gene match: 5. This CDR3 region has 15 residues. DNA of the CDR3: TGTGCCAGCAGTGCACCGGGACAGGGGGCCTACGAGCAGTACTTC. Its translation: CASSAPGQGAYEQYF.

Here the CDR3 reads CASSLETGVPEQYF. The CDR3 region has the DNA TGCGCCAGCAGCTTGGAGACAGGGGTGCCCGAGCAGTACTTC. This chain links TRBV5-1 with TRBJ2-7, with 8 bases aligning to TRBD1. This CDR3 contains 14 residues. Trimming removed 0 bases from V and 6 bases from J; junction bases left unmatched: 5. Germline lookup yields CDR1 SGHRS and CDR2 YFSETQ.

The chain combines TRBV5-5 with TRBJ1-5, with unresolved D. The CDR3 covers 12 residues. Germline loops: CDR1 SGHKS, CDR2 YYEKEE (reference sequence). Trimming pared 3 bases from V and 9 bases from J, leaving 10 bases between. The CDR3 DNA follows: TGTGCCAGCAGCTCCGTTTTTGGGCCCCAGCATTTT. It yields the protein CASSSVFGPQHF.